Below, 21 T cell receptor beta chains from the same sample are listed, as sequenced in a study of shared T cell receptors in the human thymus (dated by TCRdb to the early 2020s). Libraries were constructed by the immunoSEQ multiplex PCR assay. TCRdb limited this immuneACCESS table to in-frame rearrangements with V and J called. A share of clones is missing; checked studies link under half to unresolved V genes, and the rest is unexplained. The sample yields about 380,000 clones; 95% were counted once. The ten top clones hold roughly 0.02% of the sample. Sequencing input: thymocytes. These receptors were collected from a human donor.

This rearrangement joins TRBV9 to TRBJ2-7; 13 bases fit TRBD2. The CDR3 has 16 amino acids. J lost 4 bases, V lost 5 bases, and 9 bases had no gene match. CDR1 and CDR2 from the germline V gene are SGDLS and YYNGEE. For the CDR3, the DNA is TGTGCCAGCAGACAAACTAGCGGGAGGGTAGGGTACGAGCAGTACTTC. Protein: CASRQTSGRVGYEQYF.

This chain uses TRBV6-5 with TRBJ2-5, with 11 bases that match TRBD2. J gave up 5 bases and V 2 bases, and 4 bases lay outside the gene matches. The CDR3 runs to 15 residues. Germline V gene sequence: CDR1 MNHEY, CDR2 SVGAGI. DNA for the CDR3: TGTGCCAGCAGTTACCGGACTAGCGGGTTGGAGACCCAGTACTTC. Its translation is CASSYRTSGLETQYF.

The V call is TRBV9, the J call TRBJ2-3; 7 bases match TRBD2. The junction had 4 bases not matched to a gene; V was cut back by 3 bases and J by 0 bases. This CDR3 is 15 amino acids long. From germline, CDR1 is SGDLS and CDR2 YYNGEE. The CDR3 DNA reads as TGTGCCAGCAGCGCCCGGACTAGTAGCACAGATACGCAGTATTTT. It yields the protein CASSARTSSTDTQYF.

The chain has TRBV9 and TRBJ1-2, with D possibly TRBD1 on 6 matching bases. CDR3 size: 14 residues. Trimming shortened V by 6 bases and J by 8 bases, and 20 bases separated the two germline ends. The germline CDR1 and CDR2 sequences are SGDLS and YYNGEE. The CDR3 protein is CASTKIRGALGYTF. DNA for the CDR3: TGTGCCAGCACCAAGATACGGGGGGCTCTGGGCTACACCTTC.

The rearrangement joins TRBV4-1 to TRBJ2-3; no reliable D call. There are 17 residues in the CDR3. V was pared by 0 bases and J by 2 bases, with 15 bases between. Germline V gives CDR1 MGHRA, CDR2 YSYEKL. DNA for the CDR3: TGCGCCAGCAGCCAAGAGCGCGGCATCAGATTCACAGATACGCAGTATTTT. Its translation is CASSQERGIRFTDTQYF.

V and J are TRBV7-9 and TRBJ2-5; TRBD2 is a possible D gene (6 bases). From germline, CDR1 is SEHNR and CDR2 FQNEAQ (reference sequence). Trimming shortened V by 8 bases and J by 2 bases, and 12 bases separated the two germline ends. CDR3 length: 13 residues. The CDR3 sequence is CASGTFFQETQYF. Here the CDR3 DNA reads TGTGCCAGCGGGACTTTTTTTCAAGAGACCCAGTACTTC.

This sequence joins TRBV18 and TRBJ2-2; D is unclear. Trimming left V 3 bases short and J 0 bases short, with 8 bases between. CDR1 and CDR2 from the germline V gene are KGHSH and LQKENI. This CDR3 is 15 amino acids long. In DNA, the CDR3 is TGTGCCAGCTCACCTGCGGAAGCGAACACCGGGGAGCTGTTTTTT. Translation: CASSPAEANTGELFF.

The genes are TRBV15 and TRBJ2-1, with D possibly being TRBD1 (6 bases). CDR3 length equals 18 residues. V lost 1 base and J 0 bases, leaving 16 bases between the germline ends. Germline CDR1 is LNHNV and CDR2 is YYDKDF (reference sequence). In nucleotides, the CDR3 is TGTGCCACCAGCAGAGCAGGGGCGATGGGGAGCTCCTACAATGAGCAGTTCTTC. Translating gives CATSRAGAMGSSYNEQFF.

This clone was observed a handful of times. The chain has TRBV11-2 and TRBJ1-1, with unresolved D. Germline CDR1 SGHAT, CDR2 FQNNGV. The CDR3 loop spans 11 amino acids. Trimming took off 7 bases at V and 7 bases at J, with 10 bases between the two ends. CDR3 coding DNA: TGTGCCAGCACCTGCCGAGGTGAAGCTTTCTTT. It translates to CASTCRGEAFF.

This chain uses TRBV28 with TRBJ1-2; TRBD1 agrees at 10 bases. J gave up 3 bases and V 3 bases, and 4 bases lay outside the gene matches. Germline V gene data show CDR1 as MDHEN and CDR2 as SYDVKM. CDR3 length: 15 residues. The CDR3 reads CASSFRQGADYGYTF. Written as DNA, the CDR3 is TGTGCCAGCAGTTTCCGACAGGGGGCCGACTATGGCTACACCTTC.

The chain has TRBV28 and TRBJ2-6, with D hard to call. Germline CDR1 reads MDHEN; CDR2 reads SYDVKM. The CDR3 spans 15 residues. Trimming left V 3 bases short and J 0 bases short, with 6 bases between. The CDR3: CASSFSGSGANVLTF. CDR3 nucleotide sequence: TGTGCCAGCAGTTTTTCGGGCTCTGGGGCCAACGTCCTGACTTTC.

V gene TRBV28 combines with J gene TRBJ1-5; D unresolved. The CDR3 extends over 16 amino acids. The germline V gene encodes CDR1 MDHEN and CDR2 SYDVKM. V lost 8 bases to trimming and J lost 2 bases, with 19 bases between them. CDR3 DNA: TGTGCCAGCCTTCGAGGGTCTCTTAATGGCAATCAGCCCCAGCATTTT. It codes for CASLRGSLNGNQPQHF.

DNA for the CDR3: TGTGCAAGTCGCTCCCCACTAGCGGGAGGGCCGGTCTGCTACGGGCAGTACTTC. Translating gives CASRSPLAGGPVCYGQYF. V gene TRBV12-2 combines with J gene TRBJ2-7; TRBD2, as called in the table, went unchecked against the DNA. TRBV12-2 is reported as a pseudogene. This CDR3 is built from 18 residues.

The J gene is TRBJ2-1, the V gene TRBV29-1; a weak D match, TRBD1 (5 bases). Trimming took 2 bases from V and 7 from J, leaving 15 bases between them. Germline V gene sequence: CDR1 SQVTM, CDR2 ANQGSEA. The CDR3 has 14 residues. In nucleotides, the CDR3 is TGCAGCGTTGAAATCAGGGAAGAAGTGAATGAGCAGTTCTTC. This translates into CSVEIREEVNEQFF.

This clone was detected only a few times. This chain connects TRBV5-1 to TRBJ2-1, with 8 bases fitting TRBD1. The trim removed 0 bases at V and 5 bases at J, leaving 10 bases unmatched. This CDR3 spans 17 amino acids. Germline CDR1 reads SGHRS; CDR2 reads YFSETQ. The CDR3 nucleotides are TGCGCCAGCAGCTTGGGAAGGAGGGACAGGAGCCACAATGAGCAGTTCTTC. As protein: CASSLGRRDRSHNEQFF.

The genes are TRBV5-1 and TRBJ2-3; 7 nucleotides line up with TRBD1. This CDR3 is 14 amino acids long. Trimming removed 5 bases from V and 6 bases from J; junction bases left unmatched: 9. Per the germline V gene, CDR1 is SGHRS and CDR2 is YFSETQ. This CDR3 is CASRSQGVGDTQYF. The DNA of the CDR3 is TGCGCCAGCAGAAGCCAGGGGGTTGGGGATACGCAGTATTTT.

This clone was seen a single time. The gene calls are TRBV14 and TRBJ2-3, with D perhaps given as TRBD1 or TRBD2 (5 bases each). V was clipped by 4 bases and J by 2 bases, with 10 bases between them. Per the germline V gene, CDR1 is SGHDN and CDR2 is FVKESK. The CDR3 is 14 amino acids. CDR3 DNA sequence: TGTGCCAGCAGCCCGGGACGGATCACAGATACGCAGTATTTT. Translation gives CASSPGRITDTQYF.

A word on this clone: Other DNA sequences of this sample code for an identical CDR3. V gene TRBV28 combines with J gene TRBJ1-5; D gene ambiguous. From germline, CDR1 is MDHEN and CDR2 SYDVKM. The V and J ends lost 5 bases and 4 bases respectively, with 0 bases between them. There are 10 residues in the CDR3. The chain's CDR3 is CASSNQPQHF. In nucleotides, the CDR3 is TGTGCCAGCAGTAATCAGCCCCAGCATTTT.

This chain joins TRBV5-1 and TRBJ2-7; tentatively, D is TRBD1 (7 bases). The CDR3 consists of 13 residues. The germline gives CDR1 SGHRS, CDR2 YFSETQ. With 4 bases removed from V and 13 bases from J, the gap between germline ends came to 21 bases. CDR3 DNA: TGCGCCAGCAGCCCGGGGGACAGTCGTAGGGACTACTTC. It yields the protein CASSPGDSRRDYF.

V usage is TRBV13 and J usage is TRBJ1-3, with D unresolved. The length of the CDR3 is 11 residues. The V end lost 8 bases, the J end lost 4 bases, and 6 bases lay between the germline ends. Germline V CDR1 and CDR2: PRHDT, FYEKMQ (reference sequence). CDR3 in DNA: TGTGCCAGCCCAGTCGGAAACACCATATATTTT. It encodes CASPVGNTIYF.

V and J are TRBV6-5 and TRBJ1-5, with 7 bases lining up with TRBD1. The CDR3 covers 14 residues. The V gene's germline CDR1 is MNHEY and CDR2 SVGAGI. The ends lost 5 bases at V and 10 bases at J; junction bases unmatched: 11. DNA of the CDR3: TGTGCCAGCAGTCTCAGACAGGGTAGGGAACCCCAGCATTTT. This encodes CASSLRQGREPQHF.